One and the same sample provided the 29 T cell receptor beta chains below, sequenced in a study of cytotoxic CD8 clonotypes in ibrutinib-treated CLL. Only in-frame clones appear in the TCRdb table, and some are missing; sequencing was by immunoSEQ multiplex PCR. The table shows about 25,000 clones, with roughly 85% occurring only once. The sequenced sample was PBMCs, obtained after 24 months of ibrutinib treatment. These receptors were obtained from a human donor with chronic lymphocytic leukemia.

The genes are TRBV20-1 and TRBJ1-2, with D perhaps matching TRBD1 (5 bases). The CDR3 has 11 amino acids. The V gene lost 6 bases and the J gene lost 2 bases, with 7 bases spanning the gap. Germline V gene data show CDR1 as DFQATT and CDR2 as SNEGSKA (reference sequence). CDR3 sequence: CSARANYGYTF. The CDR3 DNA sequence: TGCAGTGCCAGGGCGAACTATGGCTACACCTTC.

The chain joins TRBV6-1 to TRBJ2-5, with D unresolved. This CDR3 is 19 amino acids long. V was clipped by 0 bases and J by 4 bases, with 24 bases between them. CDR1 and CDR2 from the germline V gene are MNHNS and SASEGT. As DNA, the CDR3 is TGTGCCAGCAGTGAAGCCCGGGCTAATTTGACCCCCCTAGGAGAGACCCAGTACTTC. Translated, it gives CASSEARANLTPLGETQYF.

V usage is TRBV7-2 and J usage is TRBJ2-7, with a possible D match to TRBD1 (5 bases). V lost 7 bases and J 3 bases, leaving 13 bases between the germline ends. Germline V gene sequence: CDR1 SGHTA, CDR2 FQGNSA. The CDR3 spans 13 residues. The CDR3 nucleotides read TGTGCCAGCACGAGAGCAGGGCTCTACGAGCAGTACTTC. It encodes CASTRAGLYEQYF. The full variable domain, rest sourced from reference TRBV7-2 and TRBJ2-7, is GAGVSQSPSNKVTEKGKDVELRCDPISGHTALYWYRQSLGQGLEFLIYFQGNSAPDKSGLPSDRFSAERTGGSVSTLTIQRTQQEDSAVYLCASTRAGLYEQYFGPGTRLTVT.

This chain connects TRBV11-2 to TRBJ1-4; D possibly corresponds to TRBD1 (5 bases). This CDR3 contains 17 residues. The V end was cut by 5 bases, the J end by 0 bases, with 16 bases between. Germline V gene sequence: CDR1 SGHAT, CDR2 FQNNGV. DNA of the CDR3: TGTGCCAGCAGCCTCGGAAAGGGGCAGGCAACTAATGAAAAACTGTTTTTT. Amino acids: CASSLGKGQATNEKLFF.

The rearrangement joins TRBV10-3 to TRBJ1-3, with D perhaps TRBD1 (5 bases). V was shortened by 6 bases and J by 4 bases, with 13 bases between the two germline ends. The CDR3 length is 14 residues. From germline, CDR1 is ENHRY and CDR2 SYGVKD. CDR3 bases: TGTGCCATCAGCCCCCGGGAGGGGGGAAACACCATATATTTT. It translates to CAISPREGGNTIYF.

The chain links TRBV29-1 to TRBJ1-1; 7 bases agree with TRBD1. CDR3 length: 15 amino acids. V dropped 7 bases and J dropped 3; count of bases not matched to a gene: 14. Germline CDR1 is SQVTM and CDR2 is ANQGSEA. This CDR3 is CSAGVRGRLDTEAFF. In DNA, the CDR3 is TGCAGCGCCGGGGTGAGGGGGCGATTGGACACTGAAGCTTTCTTT. Full variable domain (outside the CDR3, taken from reference TRBV29-1 and TRBJ1-1): SAVISQKPSRDICQRGTSLTIQCQVDSQVTMMFWYRQQPGQSLTLIATANQGSEATYESGFVIDKFPISRPNLTFSTLTVSNMSPEDSSIYLCSAGVRGRLDTEAFFGQGTRLTVV.

The DNA of the CDR3 is TGTGCCAGCAGCTCACCCCGCCGGGTCCTACTACGAGCGCAGTACTTC. Translated, it gives CASSSPRRVLLRAQYF. V gene TRBV11-2 combines with J gene TRBJ2-7, with D unresolved. Trimming removed 4 bases at V and 9 bases at J, with 25 bases between. The CDR3 covers 16 residues. From germline, CDR1 is SGHAT and CDR2 FQNNGV.

The rearrangement uses TRBV25-1 and TRBJ2-7; 7 bases align to TRBD1. This CDR3 has 14 residues. The junction had 5 bases not matched to a gene; V was cut back by 6 bases and J by 0 bases. Germline loops: CDR1 MGHDK, CDR2 SYGVNS. The CDR3 here is CASRTTGTSYEQYF. Written as DNA, the CDR3 is TGTGCCAGCAGAACGACAGGGACCTCCTACGAGCAGTACTTC.

The J gene is TRBJ1-1, the V gene TRBV20-1; no clear D gene. Trimming pared 0 bases from V and 3 bases from J, leaving 2 bases between. Germline V CDR1 and CDR2: DFQATT, SNEGSKA (reference sequence). The CDR3 covers 11 residues. CDR3 amino acids: CSARDYTEAFF. Written as DNA, the CDR3 is TGCAGTGCTAGAGATTACACTGAAGCTTTCTTT.

The rearrangement links TRBV28 to TRBJ1-2; no definite D call. Germline lookup yields CDR1 MDHEN and CDR2 SYDVKM. Trimming cost V 7 bases and J 5 bases, with 11 bases left between them. CDR3 length: 12 amino acids. CDR3 in DNA: TGTGCCAGCACCCGAGGGAATTATGGCTACACCTTC. Translated: CASTRGNYGYTF.

This clone was detected once. V and J are TRBV27 and TRBJ2-1; D is perhaps TRBD1 or TRBD2 (5 bases each). This CDR3 comprises 15 residues. The germline V gene encodes CDR1 MNHEY and CDR2 SMNVEV (reference sequence). V was shortened by 8 bases and J by 3 bases, with 17 bases between the two germline ends. CDR3 bases: TGTGCCAGCCGCTCTCGGTGGGACGTCTACAATGAGCAGTTCTTC. Its protein is CASRSRWDVYNEQFF.

The chain has TRBV5-1 and TRBJ2-1, with 7 bases matching TRBD2. V lost 1 base to trimming and J lost 7 bases; unmatched junction nucleotides: 14. This CDR3 is built from 17 residues. Germline lookup yields CDR1 SGHRS and CDR2 YFSETQ. CDR3 region: CASSLRRGLPGFNEQFF. The CDR3, as DNA: TGCGCCAGCAGCTTGAGGAGGGGACTACCCGGTTTTAATGAGCAGTTCTTC.

The chain combines TRBV7-6 with TRBJ2-3; 9 positions agree with TRBD1. With V trimmed by 0 bases and J by 5 bases, 3 bases remained unmatched. This CDR3 has 15 amino acids. Germline V gene data show CDR1 as SGHVS and CDR2 as FNYEAQ. CDR3 sequence reads: CASSLAGQGIDTQYF. The CDR3 coding sequence is TGTGCCAGCAGCTTAGCTGGACAGGGGATAGATACGCAGTATTTT.

This clone was picked up a small number of times. Within the sample, other DNA sequences also encode this same CDR3. This chain connects TRBV7-9 to TRBJ2-7; D possibly corresponds to TRBD1 (6 bases). CDR1 is SEHNR, CDR2 FQNEAQ, per germline (reference sequence). V was shortened by 6 bases and J by 4 bases, with 7 bases between the two germline ends. The CDR3 spans 11 residues. CDR3 bases: TGTGCCAGCAGGCAGGGGTACGAGCAGTACTTC. Translation gives CASRQGYEQYF.

This chain joins TRBV6-5 and TRBJ2-3; D gene ambiguous. Trimming left V 5 bases short and J 15 bases short, with 15 bases between. The CDR3 runs to 11 residues. Per the germline V gene, CDR1 is MNHEY and CDR2 is SVGAGI. The CDR3 DNA reads as TGTGCCAGCAGTGATCGTCTTGCTCCTTATTTT. It yields the protein CASSDRLAPYF.

The chain employs TRBV25-1 and TRBJ1-3; D gene ambiguous. V gave up 5 bases and J gave up 8 bases, with 13 bases separating them. Germline CDR1 MGHDK, CDR2 SYGVNS. This CDR3 comprises 13 residues. The CDR3 DNA reads as TGTGCCAGCAGTAAGCAGGCCGGGGACACCATATATTTT. Amino acids: CASSKQAGDTIYF.

The CDR3 region is CASSLGSSGGAYNEQFF. The CDR3 nucleotides are TGTGCCAGCAGCTTAGGCTCTAGCGGGGGGGCGTACAATGAGCAGTTCTTC. This chain connects TRBV7-2 to TRBJ2-1, with 12 bases matching TRBD2. Trimming removed 1 base from V and 4 bases from J; junction bases left unmatched: 5. This CDR3 contains 17 residues. Germline CDR1 SGHTA, CDR2 FQGNSA.

The chain uses TRBV2 and TRBJ1-5; D remains unclear. Germline lookup yields CDR1 SNHLY and CDR2 FYNNEI. Trimming shortened V by 6 bases and J by 6 bases, and 12 bases separated the two germline ends. This CDR3 contains 13 residues. This CDR3 reads CASSVLVGQPQHF. The CDR3 DNA sequence: TGTGCCAGCAGCGTCTTAGTAGGTCAGCCCCAGCATTTT.

This chain links TRBV27 with TRBJ2-1; 9 bases map to TRBD2. The CDR3 is 15 residues long. The germline CDR1 and CDR2 sequences are MNHEY and SMNVEV (reference sequence). J gave up 1 base and V 7 bases, and 5 bases lay outside the gene matches. CDR3 amino acids: CASTGLANSYNEQFF. CDR3 coding DNA: TGTGCCAGCACCGGACTAGCGAATTCCTACAATGAGCAGTTCTTC.

This chain uses TRBV7-9 with TRBJ1-1; D is uncertain. Germline V gene sequence: CDR1 SEHNR, CDR2 FQNEAQ (reference sequence). This CDR3 is 15 amino acids long. Trimming removed 4 bases at V and 1 base at J, with 13 bases between. CDR3 protein: CASSWRSEGNTEAFF. The CDR3, as DNA: TGTGCCAGCAGCTGGCGCAGTGAGGGGAACACTGAAGCTTTCTTT.

V is TRBV28 and J is TRBJ1-5; possible D gene TRBD1, 6 bases. The V and J ends lost 3 bases and 0 bases respectively, with 15 bases between them. The CDR3 consists of 17 residues. Per germline, CDR1 MDHEN and CDR2 SYDVKM. The CDR3 region has the DNA TGTGCCAGCAGTTTCCTTGGCAGGGGTGGTAGCAATCAGCCCCAGCATTTT. It yields the protein CASSFLGRGGSNQPQHF.

The gene calls are TRBV9 and TRBJ2-5; 13 nucleotides agree with TRBD2. Trimming removed 4 bases from V and 0 bases from J; junction bases left unmatched: 6. The germline V gene has CDR1 SGDLS and CDR2 YYNGEE. The CDR3 has 17 residues. The CDR3 loop reads CASSPGLAGLYQETQYF. The CDR3 DNA is TGTGCCAGCAGCCCGGGACTAGCGGGGCTGTACCAAGAGACCCAGTACTTC.

The rearrangement uses TRBV14 and TRBJ1-6, with D unresolved. With 5 bases removed from V and 7 bases from J, the gap between germline ends came to 12 bases. This CDR3 comprises 14 residues. Germline V gives CDR1 SGHDN, CDR2 FVKESK. As DNA, the CDR3 is TGTGCCAGCAGCGATACCGGGCGAAATTCACCCCTCCACTTT. Its protein product is CASSDTGRNSPLHF.

By sample share, this clone is large (0.1 to 1%). The genes are TRBV27 and TRBJ1-1; a possible D gene is TRBD1 (6 bases). CDR1 MNHEY and CDR2 SMNVEV come from the germline V gene (reference sequence). The CDR3 covers 11 residues. V lost 8 bases, J lost 9 bases, and 13 bases lay in between. The CDR3 DNA follows: TGTGCCAGCGTAAGAAGGGGGAAAGCTTTCTTT. This translates into CASVRRGKAFF.

The V gene is TRBV27, the J gene TRBJ2-7; 7 bases agree with TRBD2. V lost 4 bases, J lost 2 bases, and 2 bases stayed unmatched. The CDR3 totals 13 residues. Germline CDR1 reads MNHEY; CDR2 reads SMNVEV (reference sequence). The CDR3 here is CASSWGGAYEQYF. The DNA of the CDR3 is TGTGCCAGCAGTTGGGGGGGGGCCTACGAGCAGTACTTC.

The chain links TRBV7-2 to TRBJ2-7; 8 bases are shared with TRBD2. V shed 4 bases and J 6 bases; nucleotides not matched to a gene: 8. This CDR3 spans 14 amino acids. CDR1 and CDR2 from the germline V gene are SGHTA and FQGNSA. DNA of the CDR3: TGTGCCAGCAGCTCTCGGGGGGGCCTAGGCGAGCAGTACTTC. Its translation: CASSSRGGLGEQYF.

The CDR3 is CAWSGPTLLAKNIQYF. As DNA, the CDR3 is TGTGCCTGGAGTGGCCCGACCCTATTAGCCAAAAACATTCAGTACTTC. The chain has TRBV30 and TRBJ2-4; D is unclear. Trimming removed 1 base at V and 0 bases at J, with 13 bases between. Germline V lookup: CDR1 GTSNPN, CDR2 SVGIG (reference sequence). The CDR3 is 16 amino acids.

This sequence joins TRBV18 and TRBJ1-3, with unresolved D. The germline V gene has CDR1 KGHSH and CDR2 LQKENI. This CDR3 contains 14 residues. V was cut by 2 bases and J by 2 bases, with 7 bases left in between. CDR3 sequence reads: CASSPGITGNTIYF. The CDR3 DNA reads TGTGCCAGCTCACCAGGGATAACTGGAAACACCATATATTTT.

The chain carries TRBV5-6 and TRBJ1-5; D is undetermined. Germline CDR1 reads SGHDT; CDR2 reads YYEEEE. Deletions cut 6 bases from V and 4 bases from J, with 11 bases between. This CDR3 comprises 13 residues. Here the CDR3 DNA reads TGTGCCAGCACCCTTAGGGAGAATCAGCCCCAGCATTTT. It is translated as CASTLRENQPQHF.